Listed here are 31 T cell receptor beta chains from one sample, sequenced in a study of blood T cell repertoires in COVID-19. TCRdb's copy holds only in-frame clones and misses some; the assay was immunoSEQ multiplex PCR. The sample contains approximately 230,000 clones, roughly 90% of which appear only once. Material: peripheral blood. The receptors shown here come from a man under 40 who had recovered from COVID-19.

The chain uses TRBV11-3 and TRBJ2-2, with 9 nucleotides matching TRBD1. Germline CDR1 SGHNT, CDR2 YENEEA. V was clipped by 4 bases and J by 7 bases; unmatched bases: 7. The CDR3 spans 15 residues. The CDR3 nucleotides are TGTGCCAGCAGCTCCTACAGGGGGCCTAACGGGGAGCTGTTTTTT. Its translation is CASSSYRGPNGELFF.

CDR3 DNA: TGTGCCAGCAGTGAATATAAGGGGAGGACTGAAGCTTTCTTT. Its translation is CASSEYKGRTEAFF. The chain recombines TRBV25-1 with TRBJ1-1; TRBD1 might be the D (5 bases). The CDR3 covers 14 residues. Germline V gives CDR1 MGHDK, CDR2 SYGVNS. V was shortened by 0 bases and J by 5 bases, with 10 bases between the two germline ends.

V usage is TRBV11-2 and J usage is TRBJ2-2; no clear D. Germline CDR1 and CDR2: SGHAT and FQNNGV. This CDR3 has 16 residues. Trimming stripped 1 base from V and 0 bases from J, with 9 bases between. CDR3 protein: CASSLARFANTGELFF. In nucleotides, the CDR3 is TGTGCCAGCAGCTTAGCTAGGTTCGCGAACACCGGGGAGCTGTTTTTT.

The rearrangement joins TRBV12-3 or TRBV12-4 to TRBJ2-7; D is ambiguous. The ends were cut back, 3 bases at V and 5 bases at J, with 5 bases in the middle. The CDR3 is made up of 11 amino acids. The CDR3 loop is CASSFLHEQYF. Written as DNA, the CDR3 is TGTGCCAGCAGTTTCCTACACGAGCAGTACTTC.

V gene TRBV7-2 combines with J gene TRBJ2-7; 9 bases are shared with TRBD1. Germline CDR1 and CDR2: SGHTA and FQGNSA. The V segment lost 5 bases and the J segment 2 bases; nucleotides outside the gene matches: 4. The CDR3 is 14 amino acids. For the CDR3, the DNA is TGTGCCAGCAGCCATCGGACAGGGGCCTACGAGCAGTACTTC. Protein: CASSHRTGAYEQYF.

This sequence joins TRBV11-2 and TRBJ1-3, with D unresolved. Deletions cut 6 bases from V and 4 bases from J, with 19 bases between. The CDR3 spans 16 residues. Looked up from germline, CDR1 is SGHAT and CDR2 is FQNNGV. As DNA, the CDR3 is TGTGCCAGCAGTCTAAAGTTGAATCAACCCGGAAACACCATATATTTT. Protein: CASSLKLNQPGNTIYF.

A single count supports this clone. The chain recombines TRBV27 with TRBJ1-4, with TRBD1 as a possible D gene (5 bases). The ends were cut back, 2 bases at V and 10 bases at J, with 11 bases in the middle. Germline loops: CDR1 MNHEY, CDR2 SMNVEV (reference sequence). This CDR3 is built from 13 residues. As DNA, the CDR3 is TGTGCCAGCAGTTTAATCAGGGAGGGAAAACTGTTTTTT. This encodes CASSLIREGKLFF.

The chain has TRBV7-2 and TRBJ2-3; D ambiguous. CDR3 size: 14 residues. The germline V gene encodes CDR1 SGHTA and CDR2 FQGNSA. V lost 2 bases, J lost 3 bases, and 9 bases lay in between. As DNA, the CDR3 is TGTGCCAGCAGCTTAAGGAAGACTACAGATACGCAGTATTTT. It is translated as CASSLRKTTDTQYF.

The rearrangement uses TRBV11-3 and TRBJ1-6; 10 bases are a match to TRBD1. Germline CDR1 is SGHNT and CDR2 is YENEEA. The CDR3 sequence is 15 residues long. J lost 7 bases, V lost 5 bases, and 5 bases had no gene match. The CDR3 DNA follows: TGTGCCAGCAGCCCGGGACAGGGGACGAATTCACCCCTCCACTTT. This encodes CASSPGQGTNSPLHF.

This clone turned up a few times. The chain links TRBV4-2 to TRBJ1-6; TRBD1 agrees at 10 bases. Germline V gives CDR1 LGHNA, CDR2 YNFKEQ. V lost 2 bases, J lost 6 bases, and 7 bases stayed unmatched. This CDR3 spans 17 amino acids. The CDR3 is CASSQWLWDRGNSPLHF. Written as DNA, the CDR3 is TGTGCCAGCAGCCAATGGCTTTGGGACAGGGGTAATTCACCCCTCCACTTT.

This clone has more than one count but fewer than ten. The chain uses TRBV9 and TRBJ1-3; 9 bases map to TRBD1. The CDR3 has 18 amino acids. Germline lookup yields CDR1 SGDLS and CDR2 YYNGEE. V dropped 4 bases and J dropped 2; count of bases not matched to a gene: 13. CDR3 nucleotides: TGTGCCAGCAGCCTTCGGGAAACAGGGGGCGTAACTGGAAACACCATATATTTT. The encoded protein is CASSLRETGGVTGNTIYF.

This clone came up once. This CDR3 reads CASSRDRNTYEQYF. The CDR3 DNA is TGTGCCAGCAGTAGGGACAGGAACACCTACGAGCAGTACTTC. The rearrangement links TRBV2 to TRBJ2-7; 8 bases line up with TRBD1. CDR3 length: 14 residues. Germline CDR1 SNHLY, CDR2 FYNNEI. V shed 5 bases and J 2 bases; nucleotides not matched to a gene: 5.

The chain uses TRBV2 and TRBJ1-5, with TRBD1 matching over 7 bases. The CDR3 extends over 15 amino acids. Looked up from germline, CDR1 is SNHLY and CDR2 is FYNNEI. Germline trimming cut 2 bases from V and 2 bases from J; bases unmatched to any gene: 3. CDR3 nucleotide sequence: TGTGCCAGCAGTGAAAACAGGGGTGGCAATCAGCCCCAGCATTTT. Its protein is CASSENRGGNQPQHF. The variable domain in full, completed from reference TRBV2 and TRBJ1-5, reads EPEVTQTPSHQVTQMGQEVILRCVPISNHLYFYWYRQILGQKVEFLVSFYNNEISEKSEIFDDQFSVERPDGSNFTLKIRSTKLEDSAMYFCASSENRGGNQPQHFGDGTRLSIL.

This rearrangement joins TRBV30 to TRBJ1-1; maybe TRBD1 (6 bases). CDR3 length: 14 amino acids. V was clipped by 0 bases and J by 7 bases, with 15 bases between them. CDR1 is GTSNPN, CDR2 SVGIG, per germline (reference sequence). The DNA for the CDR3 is TGTGCCTGGAGTGTAGCGGGGGCCGGGGGTGAAGCTTTCTTT. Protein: CAWSVAGAGGEAFF.

Here the CDR3 reads CASSVRNSPLHF. The CDR3 DNA reads TGTGCCAGCAGCGTACGGAATTCACCCCTCCACTTT. The rearrangement links TRBV9 to TRBJ1-6, with D uncertain. V was cut by 1 base and J by 7 bases, with 3 bases left in between. In germline, CDR1 is SGDLS, CDR2 YYNGEE. The CDR3 has 12 residues. Full variable domain (rest looked up from reference TRBV9 and TRBJ1-6): DSGVTQTPKHLITATGQRVTLRCSPRSGDLSVYWYQQSLDQGLQFLIQYYNGEERAKGNILERFSAQQFPDLHSELNLSSLELGDSALYFCASSVRNSPLHFGNGTRLTVT.

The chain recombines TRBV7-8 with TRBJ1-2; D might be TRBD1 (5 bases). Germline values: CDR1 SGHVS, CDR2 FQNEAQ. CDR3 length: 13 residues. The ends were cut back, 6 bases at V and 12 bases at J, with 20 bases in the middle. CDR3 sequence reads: CASRERDVGFNTF. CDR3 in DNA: TGTGCCAGCAGAGAGCGGGACGTGGGGTTCAACACCTTC.

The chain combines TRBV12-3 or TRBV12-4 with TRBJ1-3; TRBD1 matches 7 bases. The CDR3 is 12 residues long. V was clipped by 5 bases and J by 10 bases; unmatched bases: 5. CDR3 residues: CASSLRQGTIYF. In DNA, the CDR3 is TGTGCCAGCAGTCTCCGACAGGGAACCATATATTTT.

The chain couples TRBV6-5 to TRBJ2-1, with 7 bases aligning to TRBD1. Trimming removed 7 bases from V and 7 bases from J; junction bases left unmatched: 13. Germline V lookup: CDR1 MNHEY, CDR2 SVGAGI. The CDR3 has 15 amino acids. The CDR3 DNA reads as TGTGCCAGCACCAAAGTACCGACAGGGAGAAATGAGCAGTTCTTC. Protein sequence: CASTKVPTGRNEQFF.

The CDR3 is CASSPRRGNIQYF. DNA for the CDR3: TGTGCCAGCAGCCCCAGGCGGGGGAACATTCAGTACTTC. The V gene is TRBV6-5, the J gene TRBJ2-4; 7 nucleotides match TRBD2. The CDR3 has 13 residues. CDR1 and CDR2 (germline): MNHEY, SVGAGI. With V trimmed by 6 bases and J by 7 bases, 6 bases remained unmatched.

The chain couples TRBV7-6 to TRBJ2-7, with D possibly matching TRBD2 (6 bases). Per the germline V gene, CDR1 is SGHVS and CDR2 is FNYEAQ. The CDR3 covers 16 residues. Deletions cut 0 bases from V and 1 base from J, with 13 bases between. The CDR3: CASSLAWAAGSYEQYF. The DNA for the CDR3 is TGTGCCAGCAGCTTAGCTTGGGCGGCGGGATCCTACGAGCAGTACTTC.

The CDR3: CASSPRTGNTGELFF. The CDR3 nucleotides read TGTGCCAGCAGCCCGCGGACAGGGAACACCGGGGAGCTGTTTTTT. J is TRBJ2-2 and V is TRBV7-9, with 7 bases that match TRBD1. The ends lost 5 bases at V and 1 base at J; junction bases unmatched: 4. Germline V gene data show CDR1 as SEHNR and CDR2 as FQNEAQ (reference sequence). The CDR3 contains 15 residues.

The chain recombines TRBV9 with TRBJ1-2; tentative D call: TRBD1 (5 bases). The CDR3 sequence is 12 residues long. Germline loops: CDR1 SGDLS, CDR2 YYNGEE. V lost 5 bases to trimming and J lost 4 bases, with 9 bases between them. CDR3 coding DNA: TGTGCCAGCAGGGGACTGACCTATGGCTACACCTTC. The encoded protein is CASRGLTYGYTF.

The chain's CDR3 is CASSLSDTGELFF. In DNA form, the CDR3 reads TGTGCCAGCTCACTTTCGGACACCGGGGAGCTGTTTTTT. This chain links TRBV18 with TRBJ2-2, with no clear D. The CDR3 length is 13 residues. Germline lookup yields CDR1 KGHSH and CDR2 LQKENI. V was cut by 4 bases and J by 3 bases, with 6 bases left in between. The entire variable domain, with the rest obtained from reference TRBV18 and TRBJ2-2, is as follows: NAGVMQNPRHLVRRRGQEARLRCSPMKGHSHVYWYRQLPEEGLKFMVYLQKENIIDESGMPKERFSAEFPKEGPSILRIQQVVRGDSAAYFCASSLSDTGELFFGEGSRLTVL.

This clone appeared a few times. The CDR3 bases are TGTGCCAGCAGCCTATCGGGGGGGCGACGGACTGAAGCTTTCTTT. Its translation is CASSLSGGRRTEAFF. This chain links TRBV3-1 (or the pseudogene TRBV3-2) with TRBJ1-1, with D perhaps matching TRBD1 (6 bases). Germline lookup yields CDR1 LGHDT and CDR2 YNNKEL (reference sequence). V lost 4 bases, J lost 5 bases, and 17 bases lay in between. There are 15 residues in the CDR3.

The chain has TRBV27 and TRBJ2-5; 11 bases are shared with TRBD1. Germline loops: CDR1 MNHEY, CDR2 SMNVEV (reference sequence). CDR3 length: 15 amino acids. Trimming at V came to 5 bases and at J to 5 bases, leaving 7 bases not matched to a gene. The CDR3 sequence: CASSGTGGDRETQYF. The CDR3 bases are TGTGCCAGCAGTGGGACAGGGGGAGATAGGGAGACCCAGTACTTC.

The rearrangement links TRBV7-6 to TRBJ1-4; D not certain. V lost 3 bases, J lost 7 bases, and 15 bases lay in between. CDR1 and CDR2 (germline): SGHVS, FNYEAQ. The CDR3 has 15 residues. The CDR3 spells CASSFKTGGSEKLFF. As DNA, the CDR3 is TGTGCCAGCAGCTTCAAGACGGGAGGGTCTGAAAAACTGTTTTTT.

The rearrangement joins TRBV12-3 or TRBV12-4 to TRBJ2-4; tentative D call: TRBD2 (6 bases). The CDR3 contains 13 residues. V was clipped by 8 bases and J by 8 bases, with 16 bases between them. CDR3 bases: TGTGCCAGCCGTACGGGACTTCTAGACATTCAGTACTTC. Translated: CASRTGLLDIQYF.

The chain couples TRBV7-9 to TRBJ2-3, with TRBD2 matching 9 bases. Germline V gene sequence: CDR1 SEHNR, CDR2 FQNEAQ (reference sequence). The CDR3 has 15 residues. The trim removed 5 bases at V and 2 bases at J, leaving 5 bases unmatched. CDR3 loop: CASSLQRGATDTQYF. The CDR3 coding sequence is TGTGCCAGCAGCCTACAGCGGGGGGCCACAGATACGCAGTATTTT.

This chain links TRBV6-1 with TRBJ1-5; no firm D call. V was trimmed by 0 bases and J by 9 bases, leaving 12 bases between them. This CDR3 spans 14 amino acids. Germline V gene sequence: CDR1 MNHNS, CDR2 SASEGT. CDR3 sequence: CASSEAERGRPQHF. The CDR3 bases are TGTGCCAGCAGTGAAGCGGAGCGCGGGAGGCCCCAGCATTTT.

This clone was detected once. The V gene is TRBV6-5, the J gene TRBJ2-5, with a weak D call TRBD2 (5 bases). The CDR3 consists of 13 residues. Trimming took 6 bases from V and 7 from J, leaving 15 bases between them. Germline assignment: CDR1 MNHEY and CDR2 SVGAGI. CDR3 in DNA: TGTGCCAGCAGCCGGACTGCCTGGGGGACCCAGTACTTC. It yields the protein CASSRTAWGTQYF.

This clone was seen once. CDR3 DNA: TGCGCCAGCAGCTCTTACAGGGACGGCACTGAAGCTTTCTTT. This translates into CASSSYRDGTEAFF. V gene TRBV5-1 combines with J gene TRBJ1-1, with D possibly matching TRBD1 (6 bases). Trimming pared 3 bases from V and 4 bases from J, leaving 13 bases between. This CDR3 has 14 residues. Germline CDR1 and CDR2: SGHRS and YFSETQ.